These T cell receptor beta chains were read from a single sample in a study of CD8+ T cells in alopecia areata. Measured with immunoSEQ multiplex PCR; TCRdb has only the in-frame clones, and not every one. Among over 150,000 clones listed, roughly 65% were seen once. Sample: CD4+ T cells sorted from blood, taken at week 0. The receptor source for this set is a human donor with alopecia areata. CDR3s include the opening cysteine and the closing phenylalanine or tryptophan. Each record gives: V gene, clone size, J gene, D gene, CDR3 DNA, CDR3 protein. A D gene is named only where the DNA matches it firmly. A row's size may be missing; if present it is once, few, many or a size class.

v_call: TRBV11-2; clone_size: NA; j_call: TRBJ1-4; d_call: NA; cdr3_nt: TGTGCCAGCAGCTTACGAGGGCCACGTTCTGAAAAACTGTTTTTT; cdr3_aa: CASSLRGPRSEKLFF
v_call: TRBV5-4; clone_size: NA; j_call: TRBJ2-7; d_call: NA; cdr3_nt: TGTGCCAGCAGCGGGGACCTCTCCGAGCAGTACTTC; cdr3_aa: CASSGDLSEQYF
v_call: TRBV13; clone_size: NA; j_call: TRBJ1-1; d_call: NA; cdr3_nt: TGTGCCAGCCGAAAGGAGACCACTGAAGCTTTCTTT; cdr3_aa: CASRKETTEAFF
v_call: TRBV29-1; clone_size: NA; j_call: TRBJ2-5; d_call: TRBD2; cdr3_nt: TGCAGCGCTGCGGGGGGGCCTGGTATTCGCGGAGAGACCCAGTACTTC; cdr3_aa: CSAAGGPGIRGETQYF
v_call: TRBV20-1; clone_size: few; j_call: TRBJ1-1; d_call: NA; cdr3_nt: TGCAGTGCTAGCTTGAACACTGAAGCTTTCTTT; cdr3_aa: CSASLNTEAFF
v_call: TRBV4-3; clone_size: NA; j_call: TRBJ2-7; d_call: TRBD1; cdr3_nt: TGCGCCAGCAGCCTAGCAGGGGGCGACGAGCAGTACTTC; cdr3_aa: CASSLAGGDEQYF
v_call: TRBV14; clone_size: NA; j_call: TRBJ2-5; d_call: NA; cdr3_nt: TGTGCCAGCAGCCCCTTTAGGGGGGACAGATCTGGAGAGACCCAGTACTTC; cdr3_aa: CASSPFRGDRSGETQYF
v_call: TRBV7-8; clone_size: NA; j_call: TRBJ1-1; d_call: TRBD1; cdr3_nt: TGTGCCAGCAGCCCAAGAGACAGGGGGAACACTGAAGCTTTCTTT; cdr3_aa: CASSPRDRGNTEAFF
v_call: TRBV30; clone_size: NA; j_call: TRBJ2-6; d_call: NA; cdr3_nt: TGTGCCTGGAGTGGAGGTCAACGGCTGAGCTCTGGGGCCAACGTCCTGACTTTC; cdr3_aa: CAWSGGQRLSSGANVLTF
v_call: TRBV29-1; clone_size: once; j_call: TRBJ2-5; d_call: NA; cdr3_nt: TGCAGCGTTGTCGGGGACCTTAAATCAGACCAAGAGACCCAGTACTTC; cdr3_aa: CSVVGDLKSDQETQYF
v_call: TRBV10-1; clone_size: NA; j_call: TRBJ2-1; d_call: TRBD2; cdr3_nt: TGCGCCAGCAGTGAGTCCAGCGGGGGGCCGGATGAGCAGTTCTTC; cdr3_aa: CASSESSGGPDEQFF
v_call: TRBV5-1; clone_size: NA; j_call: TRBJ1-1; d_call: TRBD1; cdr3_nt: TGCGCCAGCAGCATAGACAGGGCGAACACTGAAGCTTTCTTT; cdr3_aa: CASSIDRANTEAFF
v_call: TRBV4-2; clone_size: few; j_call: TRBJ2-7; d_call: TRBD2; cdr3_nt: TGTGCCAGCAGCCAAGATCTCGGGAGGGAGCAGTACTTC; cdr3_aa: CASSQDLGREQYF
v_call: TRBV2; clone_size: few; j_call: TRBJ2-2; d_call: TRBD2; cdr3_nt: TGTGCCAGCAGTGACGGGACTAGAAGCGGGGAGCTGTTTTTT; cdr3_aa: CASSDGTRSGELFF
v_call: TRBV9; clone_size: NA; j_call: TRBJ1-6; d_call: NA; cdr3_nt: TGTGCCAGCAGCGTGCAACCGGGATCCAATTCACCCCTCCACTTT; cdr3_aa: CASSVQPGSNSPLHF
v_call: TRBV6-6; clone_size: NA; j_call: TRBJ1-4; d_call: TRBD1; cdr3_nt: TGTGCCAGCACCGGACAACAGGGGGGGAATGAAAAACTGTTTTTT; cdr3_aa: CASTGQQGGNEKLFF
v_call: TRBV7-7; clone_size: NA; j_call: TRBJ2-5; d_call: NA; cdr3_nt: TGTGCCAGCAGCACCCTTCCTGGAGGGGGCCGGGAGACCCAGTACTTC; cdr3_aa: CASSTLPGGGRETQYF
v_call: TRBV30; clone_size: NA; j_call: TRBJ1-3; d_call: NA; cdr3_nt: TGTGCCTGGAGCCCCCTAGGGACTACTGGAAACACCATATATTTT; cdr3_aa: CAWSPLGTTGNTIYF
v_call: TRBV29-1; clone_size: NA; j_call: TRBJ1-2; d_call: NA; cdr3_nt: TGCAGCGACCTCGGGCCTGATGGCTACACCTTC; cdr3_aa: CSDLGPDGYTF
v_call: TRBV27; clone_size: NA; j_call: TRBJ2-7; d_call: TRBD2; cdr3_nt: TGTGCCAGCAGCAGGGCGGGGGTATCCTACGAGCAGTACTTC; cdr3_aa: CASSRAGVSYEQYF
v_call: TRBV9; clone_size: NA; j_call: TRBJ1-1; d_call: NA; cdr3_nt: TGTGCCAGCAGCGCAACAGGAAACACTGAAGCTTTCTTT; cdr3_aa: CASSATGNTEAFF
v_call: TRBV4-3; clone_size: once; j_call: TRBJ2-4; d_call: NA; cdr3_nt: TGCGCCAGCAGCCAAGATTTTGCGTCGGGAGCCAAAAACATTCAGTACTTC; cdr3_aa: CASSQDFASGAKNIQYF
v_call: TRBV29-1; clone_size: NA; j_call: TRBJ2-7; d_call: TRBD1; cdr3_nt: TGCAGCGTTGTAGGACAGGTTAGAGGCGAGCAGTACTTC; cdr3_aa: CSVVGQVRGEQYF
v_call: TRBV15; clone_size: NA; j_call: TRBJ2-5; d_call: NA; cdr3_nt: TGTGCCACCCAGCTGCGGAGATTAGAGACCCAGTACTTC; cdr3_aa: CATQLRRLETQYF
v_call: TRBV7-2; clone_size: NA; j_call: TRBJ2-2; d_call: NA; cdr3_nt: TGTGCCAGTTTACCCGCACTTAGGAACACCGGGGAGCTGTTTTTT; cdr3_aa: CASLPALRNTGELFF
v_call: TRBV7-3; clone_size: once; j_call: TRBJ1-6; d_call: NA; cdr3_nt: TGTGCCAGCAGCTTAACCTCCGGGACACCCCTCCACTTT; cdr3_aa: CASSLTSGTPLHF
v_call: TRBV15; clone_size: few; j_call: TRBJ1-5; d_call: NA; cdr3_nt: TGTGCCACCAGCAGAGATATAGGTCAGCCCCAGCATTTT; cdr3_aa: CATSRDIGQPQHF
v_call: TRBV30; clone_size: NA; j_call: TRBJ1-2; d_call: NA; cdr3_nt: TGTGCCTGGAACAGCCTCTATGGCTACACCTTC; cdr3_aa: CAWNSLYGYTF
v_call: TRBV29-1; clone_size: NA; j_call: TRBJ1-1; d_call: NA; cdr3_nt: TGCAGCGTTACTAACTACGCTGAAGCTTTCTTT; cdr3_aa: CSVTNYAEAFF
v_call: TRBV19; clone_size: NA; j_call: TRBJ1-2; d_call: NA; cdr3_nt: TGTGCCAGTAGTTTCGGGCCTGGCTACACCTTC; cdr3_aa: CASSFGPGYTF
v_call: TRBV11-3; clone_size: NA; j_call: TRBJ1-6; d_call: TRBD1; cdr3_nt: TGTGCCAGCAGCTCTGGTGCAGGGGGGTCACCCCTCCACTTT; cdr3_aa: CASSSGAGGSPLHF
v_call: TRBV30; clone_size: NA; j_call: TRBJ2-5; d_call: NA; cdr3_nt: TGTGCCTGGAGTGAAACGGGGATGGAGACCCAGTACTTC; cdr3_aa: CAWSETGMETQYF
v_call: TRBV7-3; clone_size: NA; j_call: TRBJ1-6; d_call: NA; cdr3_nt: TGTGCCAGCAGCCCACCGACAGATAATAATTCACCCCTCCACTTT; cdr3_aa: CASSPPTDNNSPLHF
v_call: TRBV5-1; clone_size: NA; j_call: TRBJ1-2; d_call: NA; cdr3_nt: TGCGCCAGCAGCCATACCGGCAGGGACGGCTATGGCTACACCTTC; cdr3_aa: CASSHTGRDGYGYTF
v_call: TRBV18; clone_size: few; j_call: TRBJ2-5; d_call: TRBD1; cdr3_nt: TGTGCCAGCTCACCACCCACAGGGGCGCAGGAGACCCAGTACTTC; cdr3_aa: CASSPPTGAQETQYF
v_call: TRBV9; clone_size: NA; j_call: TRBJ2-3; d_call: NA; cdr3_nt: TGTGCCAGCAGCGTAGCTGGGTCTAGCACAGATACGCAGTATTTT; cdr3_aa: CASSVAGSSTDTQYF
v_call: TRBV5-1; clone_size: NA; j_call: TRBJ2-3; d_call: NA; cdr3_nt: TGCGCCAGTCAGGGATTAAGCACAGATACGCAGTATTTT; cdr3_aa: CASQGLSTDTQYF
v_call: TRBV11-1; clone_size: NA; j_call: TRBJ2-7; d_call: NA; cdr3_nt: TGTGCCAGCAGCTTAGCGACGGGACCCGACTACGAGCAGTACTTC; cdr3_aa: CASSLATGPDYEQYF
v_call: TRBV9; clone_size: NA; j_call: TRBJ1-2; d_call: NA; cdr3_nt: TGTGCCAGCAGCAACAGGCGTAACTATGGCTACACCTTC; cdr3_aa: CASSNRRNYGYTF
v_call: TRBV29-1; clone_size: few; j_call: TRBJ2-7; d_call: NA; cdr3_nt: TGCAGCGTTGTAGGCGTGATACACGAGCAGTACTTC; cdr3_aa: CSVVGVIHEQYF
v_call: TRBV2; clone_size: few; j_call: TRBJ2-4; d_call: TRBD2; cdr3_nt: TGTGCCAGCAGTGCTCTCCTAGCGGCAAACATTCAGTACTTC; cdr3_aa: CASSALLAANIQYF
v_call: TRBV29-1; clone_size: few; j_call: TRBJ1-4; d_call: NA; cdr3_nt: TGCAGCGTTGTGGGGGCTCATGAAAAACTGTTTTTT; cdr3_aa: CSVVGAHEKLFF
v_call: TRBV7-9; clone_size: NA; j_call: TRBJ2-1; d_call: TRBD2; cdr3_nt: TGTGCCAGCAGCTGGAACCCGGGGAGCGGGGGGACCAATGAGCAGTTCTTC; cdr3_aa: CASSWNPGSGGTNEQFF
v_call: TRBV4-3; clone_size: NA; j_call: TRBJ2-7; d_call: NA; cdr3_nt: TGCGCCAGCAGCCAAGAGGTGACAGGTTCCTACGAGCAGTACTTC; cdr3_aa: CASSQEVTGSYEQYF
v_call: TRBV2; clone_size: NA; j_call: TRBJ1-2; d_call: TRBD1; cdr3_nt: TGTGCCAGCAGTGAAGCGTGGGGACAGTTCCTCTTC; cdr3_aa: CASSEAWGQFLF
v_call: TRBV4-1; clone_size: NA; j_call: TRBJ1-2; d_call: NA; cdr3_nt: TGCGCCAGCAGCCAAGGAATAGATTTCTATGGCTACACCTTC; cdr3_aa: CASSQGIDFYGYTF
v_call: TRBV5-1; clone_size: NA; j_call: TRBJ1-1; d_call: NA; cdr3_nt: TGCGCCAGCAGCTTCATAGGGAGGACTGAAGCTTTCTTT; cdr3_aa: CASSFIGRTEAFF
v_call: TRBV5-1; clone_size: NA; j_call: TRBJ2-5; d_call: NA; cdr3_nt: TGCGCCAGCAGCTTGGAGAGGAGTCAAGAGACCCAGTACTTC; cdr3_aa: CASSLERSQETQYF
v_call: TRBV7-9; clone_size: once; j_call: TRBJ1-1; d_call: NA; cdr3_nt: TGTGCCAGCAGCTTAGTTGGGGGGAACACTGAAGCTTTCTTT; cdr3_aa: CASSLVGGNTEAFF
v_call: TRBV29-1; clone_size: NA; j_call: TRBJ1-1; d_call: NA; cdr3_nt: TGCAGCGCCAGATTAGGGACGGGGAACACTGAAGCTTTCTTT; cdr3_aa: CSARLGTGNTEAFF
v_call: TRBV5-6; clone_size: NA; j_call: TRBJ1-6; d_call: NA; cdr3_nt: TGTGCCAGCAGCCAGGACGGACATTCACCCCTCCACTTT; cdr3_aa: CASSQDGHSPLHF
v_call: TRBV29-1; clone_size: once; j_call: TRBJ2-5; d_call: NA; cdr3_nt: TGCAGCGTTGACGGGGACCTGGGAGAGACCCAGTACTTC; cdr3_aa: CSVDGDLGETQYF
v_call: TRBV29-1; clone_size: few; j_call: TRBJ2-1; d_call: NA; cdr3_nt: TGCAGCGTTCGTGGGGCCGTCTACAATGAGCAGTTCTTC; cdr3_aa: CSVRGAVYNEQFF
v_call: TRBV7-9; clone_size: NA; j_call: TRBJ1-5; d_call: NA; cdr3_nt: TGTGCCAGCAGCGTCGCAGGGTCAGCTCAGCCCCAGCATTTT; cdr3_aa: CASSVAGSAQPQHF